This is a list of T cell receptor beta chains from one sample in a study of T-cell reconstitution after alpha-beta-depleted transplantation in children. TCRdb processed the PCR reads anew with MiXCR; each CDR3 protein has one entry. The sample shows some 290,000 distinct CDR3 sequences, 9.9% of them seen only once. The source was PBMCs from the stem cell graft donor, collected from the stem cell graft. The receptors derive from a human donor who donated a stem cell graft to a child with SCID. The CDR3 runs from the conserved cysteine through the conserved F or W. D genes are given only for firm matches. Size values are once, few and many counts, or a class for expanded clones, and some rows have none.

>-|-|TRBJ2-3|TRBV7-8
CASRLGAGFRDTQYF
TGTGCCAGCAGATTAGGTGCGGGATTTAGAGATACGCAGTATTTT
>-|-|TRBJ2-5|TRBV18
CASSPRTRETQYF
TGTGCCAGCTCACCGAGGACGAGGGAGACCCAGTACTTC
>few|-|TRBJ1-2|TRBV29-1
CSVELGAKVGYTF
TGCAGCGTTGAGTTGGGGGCAAAGGTTGGCTACACCTTC
>-|-|TRBJ1-1|TRBV4-1
CASSQEGGPDTEAFF
TGCGCCAGCAGCCAAGAGGGGGGGCCGGACACTGAAGCTTTCTTT
>many|-|TRBJ2-7|TRBV10-3
CAISERQGEVEQYF
TGTGCCATCAGTGAGAGGCAGGGGGAGGTCGAGCAGTACTTC
>-|-|TRBJ1-3|TRBV9
CASSALQGTGGNTIYF
TGTGCCAGCAGCGCTTTGCAGGGAACGGGCGGAAACACCATATATTTT
>few|TRBD1|TRBJ1-2|TRBV7-9
CASSSTGLDGYTF
TGTGCCAGCAGCTCGACAGGGCTCGACGGCTACACCTTC
>many|TRBD1|TRBJ1-1|TRBV7-9
CASSPGTGWAEAFF
TGTGCCAGCAGCCCCGGGACAGGGTGGGCTGAAGCTTTCTTT
>many|-|TRBJ2-2|TRBV7-2
CASSSRGGGNTGELFF
TGTGCCAGCAGCTCCCGTGGAGGGGGCAACACCGGGGAGCTGTTTTTT
>-|-|TRBJ1-2|TRBV20-1
CSAKPPDYTF
TGCAGTGCTAAACCGCCTGACTACACCTTC
>once|-|TRBJ2-3|TRBV15
CATSRDLQGGTDTQYF
TGTGCCACCAGCAGAGATCTCCAGGGTGGAACAGATACGCAGTATTTT
>few|-|TRBJ2-3|TRBV7-6
CASSLVPDADTQYF
TGTGCCAGCAGCTTAGTGCCCGACGCAGATACGCAGTATTTT
>-|-|TRBJ1-1|TRBV11-2
CASSYRFPEAFF
TGTGCCAGCAGCTATCGATTCCCTGAAGCTTTCTTT
>-|TRBD1|TRBJ2-7|TRBV27
CASSDLRDRAYEQYF
TGTGCCAGCAGTGATCTCCGGGACAGGGCTTACGAGCAGTACTTC
>-|TRBD1|TRBJ1-1|TRBV5-1
CASSATGENTEAFF
TGCGCCAGCAGCGCGACAGGGGAGAACACTGAAGCTTTCTTT
>-|-|TRBJ2-7|TRBV7-2
CASSLAQSVAYLPYEQYF
TGTGCCAGCAGCTTAGCCCAAAGTGTAGCCTACCTTCCCTACGAGCAGTACTTC
>many|-|TRBJ2-1|TRBV29-1
CSVDWGRTYNEQFF
TGCAGCGTTGATTGGGGACGGACCTACAATGAGCAGTTCTTC
>few|-|TRBJ2-3|TRBV7-8
CASSPGGGFGDTQYF
TGTGCCAGCAGCCCCGGTGGGGGCTTTGGAGATACGCAGTATTTT
>-|-|TRBJ2-5|TRBV5-1
CASSFFTGQETQYF
TGCGCCAGCAGCTTCTTCACGGGGCAAGAGACCCAGTACTTC
>few|-|TRBJ1-2|TRBV20-1
CSASWDGYTF
TGCAGTGCTAGTTGGGATGGCTACACCTTC
>-|-|TRBJ2-2|TRBV12-3/TRBV12-4
CASWVGGGELFF
TGTGCCAGCTGGGTGGGGGGCGGGGAGCTGTTTTTT
>-|TRBD2|TRBJ2-3|TRBV6-2/TRBV6-3
CASSYWRGGRPDTQYF
TGTGCCAGCAGTTACTGGCGGGGGGGCCGTCCAGATACGCAGTATTTT
>few|TRBD1|TRBJ1-1|TRBV20-1
CSARLLGQGENGAFF
TGCAGTGCTAGGCTTTTGGGACAGGGCGAGAATGGGGCTTTCTTT
>-|-|TRBJ2-7|TRBV12-3/TRBV12-4
CASRSGSSYEKYF
TGTGCCAGCAGAAGCGGGTCTTCCTACGAGAAGTACTTC
>few|-|TRBJ1-4|TRBV7-6
CASSFTRGGEKLFF
TGTGCCAGCAGCTTTACCAGGGGAGGTGAAAAACTGTTTTTT
>few|-|TRBJ1-4|TRBV14
CASSQDVTLSNEKLFF
TGTGCCAGCAGCCAAGATGTAACCCTCTCAAATGAAAAACTGTTTTTT
>-|-|TRBJ2-3|TRBV12-3/TRBV12-4
CASSLGDGDTQYF
TGTGCCAGCAGTTTAGGGGACGGAGATACGCAGTATTTT
>few|TRBD1|TRBJ2-7|TRBV5-6
CASSLGGWGQGSYEQYF
TGTGCCAGCAGCTTGGGGGGTTGGGGACAGGGGAGCTACGAGCAGTACTTC
>few|-|TRBJ1-6|TRBV25-1
CASSDGTLALHF
TGTGCCAGCAGTGACGGGACCTTGGCCCTCCACTTT
>few|TRBD2|TRBJ2-7|TRBV12-3/TRBV12-4
CASSLSGTIYEQYF
TGTGCCAGCAGTTTGTCAGGGACTATCTACGAGCAGTACTTC
>many|-|TRBJ2-7|TRBV11-1
CASSLGVAVRAYEQYF
TGTGCCAGCAGCTTAGGAGTCGCGGTTAGAGCCTACGAGCAGTACTTC
>many|-|TRBJ2-3|TRBV3-1
CASSLLSSTDTQYF
TGTGCCAGCAGCCTGCTCTCTAGCACAGATACGCAGTATTTT
>few|-|TRBJ2-1|TRBV3-1
CASSQQTREGEFF
TGTGCCAGCAGCCAACAGACTCGGGAAGGGGAATTCTTC
>-|TRBD2|TRBJ2-3|TRBV12-3/TRBV12-4
CASRSGTSVDTQYF
TGTGCCAGCAGGTCCGGGACTAGCGTAGATACGCAGTATTTT
>few|TRBD1|TRBJ2-1|TRBV5-1
CASSLDRDAYNEQFF
TGCGCCAGCAGCCTGGACAGGGATGCCTACAATGAGCAGTTCTTC
>-|-|TRBJ2-7|TRBV7-2
CASSLGPHVLPSYEQYF
TGTGCCAGCAGCTTAGGACCGCACGTTCTCCCCTCCTACGAGCAGTACTTC
>-|TRBD1|TRBJ1-2|TRBV6-5
CASSYTGQGMGGGYTF
TGTGCCAGCAGTTACACGGGACAGGGTATGGGCGGAGGCTACACCTTC
>few|-|TRBJ2-5|TRBV18
CASSPNVGLNRDIKETQYF
TGTGCCAGCTCACCGAACGTTGGGCTGAACCGGGACATTAAAGAGACCCAGTACTTC
>-|TRBD1|TRBJ2-7|TRBV20-1
CSASLSGTAYEQYF
TGCAGTGCGAGCCTATCCGGGACAGCCTACGAGCAGTACTTC
>many|-|TRBJ2-7|TRBV20-1
CSARFRGNNGEQYF
TGCAGTGCCCGTTTTCGGGGGAACAACGGCGAGCAGTACTTC
>many|-|TRBJ2-7|TRBV7-2
CASSLWTGSSYEQYF
TGTGCCAGCAGCCTATGGACGGGAAGCTCCTACGAGCAGTACTTC
>-|-|TRBJ2-3|TRBV27
CASTSWEVIGTDTQYF
TGTGCCAGCACCTCCTGGGAGGTAATCGGCACAGATACGCAGTATTTT
>few|TRBD1|TRBJ1-1|TRBV6-6
CAWGQGVTEAFF
TGCGCATGGGGACAGGGTGTCACTGAAGCTTTCTTT
>few|-|TRBJ2-1|TRBV20-1
CSARTGLATSSYNEQFF
TGCAGTGCTAGGACGGGGCTGGCCACCAGCTCCTACAATGAGCAGTTCTTC
>-|-|TRBJ2-3|TRBV5-4
CASSLGDREDTQYF
TGTGCCAGCAGCTTGGGAGACAGAGAAGATACGCAGTATTTT
>many|TRBD1|TRBJ2-7|TRBV3-1
CASSQDGSQGAGEQYF
TGTGCCAGCAGCCAAGACGGCTCACAGGGGGCGGGGGAGCAGTACTTC